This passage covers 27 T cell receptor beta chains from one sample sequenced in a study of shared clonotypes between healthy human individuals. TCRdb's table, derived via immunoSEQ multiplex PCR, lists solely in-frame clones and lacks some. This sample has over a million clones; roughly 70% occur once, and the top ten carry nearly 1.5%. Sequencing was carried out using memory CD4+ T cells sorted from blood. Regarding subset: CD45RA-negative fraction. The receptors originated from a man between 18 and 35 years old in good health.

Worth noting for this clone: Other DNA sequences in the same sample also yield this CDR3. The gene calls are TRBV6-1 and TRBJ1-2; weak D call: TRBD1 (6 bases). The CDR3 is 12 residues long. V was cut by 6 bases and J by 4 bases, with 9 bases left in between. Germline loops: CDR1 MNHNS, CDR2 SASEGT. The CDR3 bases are TGTGCCAGCAGGGGACAAATCTATGGCTACACCTTC. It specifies CASRGQIYGYTF.

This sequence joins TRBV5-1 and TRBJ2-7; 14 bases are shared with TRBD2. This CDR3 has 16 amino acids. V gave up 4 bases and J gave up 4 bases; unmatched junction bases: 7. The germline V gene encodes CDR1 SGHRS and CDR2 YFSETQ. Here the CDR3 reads CASSPGTSGRVYEQYF. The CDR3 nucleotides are TGCGCCAGCAGCCCGGGGACTAGCGGGAGAGTGTACGAGCAGTACTTC.

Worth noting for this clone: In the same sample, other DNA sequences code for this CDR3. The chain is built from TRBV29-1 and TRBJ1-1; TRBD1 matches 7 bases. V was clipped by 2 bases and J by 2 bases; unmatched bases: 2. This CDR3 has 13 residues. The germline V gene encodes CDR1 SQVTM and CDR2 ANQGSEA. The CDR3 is CSVERGLNTEAFF. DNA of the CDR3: TGCAGCGTTGAAAGGGGGCTCAACACTGAAGCTTTCTTT.

This CDR3 reads CASSPGGQGSMQYF. CDR3 coding DNA: TGTGCCAGTAGCCCCGGGGGACAGGGAAGTATGCAGTACTTC. The chain links TRBV19 to TRBJ2-7; the match to TRBD1 covers 9 bases. After removal of 6 bases from V and 9 bases from J, the junction contained 12 bases not matched to a gene. The length of the CDR3 is 14 residues. The V gene's germline CDR1 is LNHDA and CDR2 SQIVND (reference sequence).

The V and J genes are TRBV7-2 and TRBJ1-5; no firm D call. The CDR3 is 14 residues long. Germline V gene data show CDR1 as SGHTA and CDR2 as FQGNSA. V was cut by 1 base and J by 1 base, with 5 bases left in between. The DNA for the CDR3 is TGTGCCAGCAGCTTAGTACGGAGCAATCAGCCCCAGCATTTT. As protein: CASSLVRSNQPQHF. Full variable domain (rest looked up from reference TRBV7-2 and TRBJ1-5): GAGVSQSPSNKVTEKGKDVELRCDPISGHTALYWYRQSLGQGLEFLIYFQGNSAPDKSGLPSDRFSAERTGGSVSTLTIQRTQQEDSAVYLCASSLVRSNQPQHFGDGTRLSIL.

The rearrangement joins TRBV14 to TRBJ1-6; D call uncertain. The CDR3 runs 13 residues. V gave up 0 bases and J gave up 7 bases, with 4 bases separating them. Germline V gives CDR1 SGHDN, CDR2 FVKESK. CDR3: CASSQEVNSPLHF. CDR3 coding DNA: TGTGCCAGCAGCCAAGAAGTCAATTCACCCCTCCACTTT.

The CDR3 sequence: CASSASGQAYGYTF. CDR3 coding DNA: TGCGCCAGCAGTGCATCGGGACAGGCCTATGGCTACACCTTC. This sequence joins TRBV10-1 and TRBJ1-2; 8 nucleotides line up with TRBD1. The CDR3 length is 14 residues. Trimming cost V 4 bases and J 4 bases; bases outside gene matches: 5. Germline values: CDR1 WNHNN, CDR2 SYGVQD (reference sequence).

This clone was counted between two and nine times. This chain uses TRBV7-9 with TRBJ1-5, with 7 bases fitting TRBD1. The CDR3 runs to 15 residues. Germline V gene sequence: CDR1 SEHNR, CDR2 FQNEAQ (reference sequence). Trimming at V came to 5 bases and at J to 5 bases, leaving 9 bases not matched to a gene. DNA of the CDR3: TGTGCCAGCAGCCGAACAGGGGCCGATGATCAGCCCCAGCATTTT. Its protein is CASSRTGADDQPQHF.

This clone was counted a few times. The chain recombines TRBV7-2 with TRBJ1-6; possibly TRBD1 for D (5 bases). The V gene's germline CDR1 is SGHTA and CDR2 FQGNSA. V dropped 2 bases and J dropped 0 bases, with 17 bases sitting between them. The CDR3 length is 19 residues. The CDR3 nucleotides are TGTGCCAGCAGCTTACAGGGCAGGGTTAAAAGCTCCTATAATTCACCCCTCCACTTT. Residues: CASSLQGRVKSSYNSPLHF.

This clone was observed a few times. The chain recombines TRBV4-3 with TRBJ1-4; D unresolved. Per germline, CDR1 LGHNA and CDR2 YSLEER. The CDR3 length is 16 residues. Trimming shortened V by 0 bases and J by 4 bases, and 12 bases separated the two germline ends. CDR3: CASSQEIGSFNEKLFF. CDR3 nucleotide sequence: TGCGCCAGCAGCCAAGAGATCGGATCTTTTAATGAAAAACTGTTTTTT.

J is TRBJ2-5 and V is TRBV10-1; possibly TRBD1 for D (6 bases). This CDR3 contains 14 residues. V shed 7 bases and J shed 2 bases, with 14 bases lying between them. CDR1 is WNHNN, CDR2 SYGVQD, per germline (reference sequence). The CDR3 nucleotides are TGCGCCAGCACCCAGACAGGACGACAAGAGACCCAGTACTTC. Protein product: CASTQTGRQETQYF.

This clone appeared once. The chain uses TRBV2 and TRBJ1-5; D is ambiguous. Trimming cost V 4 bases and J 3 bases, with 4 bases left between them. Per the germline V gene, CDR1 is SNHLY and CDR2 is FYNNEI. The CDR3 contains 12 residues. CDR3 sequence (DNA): TGTGCCAGCAGTGCCATCAATCAGCCCCAGCATTTT. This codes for CASSAINQPQHF.

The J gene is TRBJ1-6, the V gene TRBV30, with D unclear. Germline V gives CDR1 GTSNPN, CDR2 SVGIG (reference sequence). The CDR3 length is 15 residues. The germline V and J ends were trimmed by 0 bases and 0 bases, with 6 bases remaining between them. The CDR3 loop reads CAWSVWSSYNSPLHF. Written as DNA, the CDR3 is TGTGCCTGGAGTGTTTGGAGCTCCTATAATTCACCCCTCCACTTT.

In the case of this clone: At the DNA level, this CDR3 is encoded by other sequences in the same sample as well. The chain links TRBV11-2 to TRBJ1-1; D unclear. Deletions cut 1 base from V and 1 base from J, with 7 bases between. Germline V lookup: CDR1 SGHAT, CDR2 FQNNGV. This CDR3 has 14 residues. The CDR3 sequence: CASSLGPQNTEAFF. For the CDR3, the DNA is TGTGCCAGCAGCTTAGGCCCCCAGAACACTGAAGCTTTCTTT.

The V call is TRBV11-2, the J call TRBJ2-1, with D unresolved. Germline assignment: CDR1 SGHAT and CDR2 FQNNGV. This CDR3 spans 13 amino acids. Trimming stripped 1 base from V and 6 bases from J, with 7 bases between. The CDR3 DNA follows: TGTGCCAGCAGCTTAGGACGGAGCAATGAGCAGTTCTTC. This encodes CASSLGRSNEQFF.

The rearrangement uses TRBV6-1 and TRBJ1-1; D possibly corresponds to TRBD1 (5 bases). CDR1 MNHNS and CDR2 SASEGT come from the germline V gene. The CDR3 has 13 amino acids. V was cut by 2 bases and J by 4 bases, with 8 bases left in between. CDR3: CASSEWGGTEAFF. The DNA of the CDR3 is TGTGCCAGCAGTGAATGGGGGGGCACTGAAGCTTTCTTT.

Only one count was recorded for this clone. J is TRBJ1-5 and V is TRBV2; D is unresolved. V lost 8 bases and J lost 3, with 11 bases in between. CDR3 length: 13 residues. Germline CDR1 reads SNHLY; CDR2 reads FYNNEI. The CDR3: CASRYRDNQPQHF. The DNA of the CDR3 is TGTGCCAGCCGGTACCGAGACAATCAGCCCCAGCATTTT.

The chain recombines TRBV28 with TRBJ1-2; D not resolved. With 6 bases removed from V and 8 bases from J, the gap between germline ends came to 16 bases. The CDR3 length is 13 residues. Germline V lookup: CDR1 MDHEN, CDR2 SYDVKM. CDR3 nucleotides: TGTGCCAGCAGCCGCCGACCTACGGGAGGCTACACCTTC. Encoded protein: CASSRRPTGGYTF.

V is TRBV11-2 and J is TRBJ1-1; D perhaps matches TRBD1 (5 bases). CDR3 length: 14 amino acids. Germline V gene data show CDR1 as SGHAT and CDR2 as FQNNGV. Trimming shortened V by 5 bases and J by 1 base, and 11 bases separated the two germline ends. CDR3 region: CASSKPDRNTEAFF. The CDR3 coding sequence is TGTGCCAGCAGCAAACCCGACAGGAACACTGAAGCTTTCTTT.

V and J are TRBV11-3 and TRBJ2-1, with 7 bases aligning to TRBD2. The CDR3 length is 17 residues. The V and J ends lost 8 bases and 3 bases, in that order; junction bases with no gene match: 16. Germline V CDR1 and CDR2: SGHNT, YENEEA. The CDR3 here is CASAPGWRELDYNEQFF. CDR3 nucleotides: TGTGCCAGCGCCCCGGGGTGGCGGGAGTTGGACTACAATGAGCAGTTCTTC.

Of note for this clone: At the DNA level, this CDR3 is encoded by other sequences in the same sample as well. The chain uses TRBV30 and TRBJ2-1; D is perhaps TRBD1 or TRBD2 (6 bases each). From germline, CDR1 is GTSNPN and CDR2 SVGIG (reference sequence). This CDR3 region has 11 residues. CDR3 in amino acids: CAGGSYNEQFF. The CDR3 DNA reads TGTGCAGGGGGGTCCTACAATGAGCAGTTCTTC.

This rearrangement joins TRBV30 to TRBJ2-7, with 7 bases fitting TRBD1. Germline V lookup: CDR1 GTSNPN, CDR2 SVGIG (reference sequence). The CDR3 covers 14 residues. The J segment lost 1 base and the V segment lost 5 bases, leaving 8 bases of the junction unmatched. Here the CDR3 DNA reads TGTGCCTGGGCTCCGGGACAGATATCCTACGAGCAGTACTTC. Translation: CAWAPGQISYEQYF.

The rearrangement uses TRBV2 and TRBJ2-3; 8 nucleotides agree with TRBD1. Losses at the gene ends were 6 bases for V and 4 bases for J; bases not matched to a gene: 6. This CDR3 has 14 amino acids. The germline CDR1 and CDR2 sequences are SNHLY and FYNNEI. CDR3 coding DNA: TGTGCCAGCAGGCGAGGACAGGGATCAGATACGCAGTATTTT. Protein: CASRRGQGSDTQYF.

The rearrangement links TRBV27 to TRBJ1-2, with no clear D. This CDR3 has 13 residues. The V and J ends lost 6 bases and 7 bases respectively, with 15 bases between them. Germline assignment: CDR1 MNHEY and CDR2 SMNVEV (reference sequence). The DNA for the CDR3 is TGTGCCAGCAGCCCCGGTCTTTCAACTGGCTACACCTTC. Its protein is CASSPGLSTGYTF.

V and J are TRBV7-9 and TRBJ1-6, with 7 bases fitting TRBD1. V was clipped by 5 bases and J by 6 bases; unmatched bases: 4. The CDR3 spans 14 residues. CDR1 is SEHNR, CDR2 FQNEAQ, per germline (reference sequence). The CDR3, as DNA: TGTGCCAGCAGCGTGACAGGGACTAATTCACCCCTCCACTTT. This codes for CASSVTGTNSPLHF.

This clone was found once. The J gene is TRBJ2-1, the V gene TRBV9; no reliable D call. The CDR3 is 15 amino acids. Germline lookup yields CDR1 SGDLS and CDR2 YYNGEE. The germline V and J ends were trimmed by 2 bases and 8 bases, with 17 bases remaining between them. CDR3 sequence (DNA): TGTGCCAGCAGCGTCGGCCAGCCGAGGCAGGATGAGCAGTTCTTC. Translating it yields CASSVGQPRQDEQFF.

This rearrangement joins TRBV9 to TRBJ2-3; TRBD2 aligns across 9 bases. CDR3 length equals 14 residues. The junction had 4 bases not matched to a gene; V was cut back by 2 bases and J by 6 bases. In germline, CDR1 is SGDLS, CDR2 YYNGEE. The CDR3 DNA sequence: TGTGCCAGCAGCGTGGTAGCGGGAGCCGATACGCAGTATTTT. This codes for CASSVVAGADTQYF.